These 15 T cell receptor beta chains were sequenced from one sample in a study of T cell repertoires in cytomegalovirus infection. For these receptors, no antigen is known. TCRdb recomputed calls from the reads with MiXCR, one row per CDR3 protein. The sample holds about 310,000 distinct CDR3 sequences; just under 25% are singletons and the top ten take approximately 12%. Sequenced material: cultured PBMCs, taken from culture after CMV antigen stimulation. The receptors were sampled from a human donor in good health (CMV status not recorded). Some clones in this sample may be carry-over from other donors' samples.

In the case of this clonotype: A much larger clone is a single base away; this may be a read error. This CDR3 fails to terminate in the conserved phenylalanine or tryptophan, so it likely reflects a read error. The CDR3 is CASSQGQNYGYTL. Written as DNA, the CDR3 is TGTGCCAGCAGCCAAGGACAGAACTATGGCTACACCCTC. The gene calls are TRBV7-2 and TRBJ1-2, with D possibly TRBD1 on 6 matching bases. Germline values: CDR1 SGHTA, CDR2 FQGNSA. The CDR3 is 13 amino acids. Trimming removed 5 bases at V and 2 bases at J, with 9 bases between.

This chain joins TRBV11-2 and TRBJ2-7; 7 bases map to TRBD1. Per the germline V gene, CDR1 is SGHAT and CDR2 is FQNNGV. This CDR3 spans 15 amino acids. The ends lost 1 base at V and 5 bases at J; junction bases unmatched: 8. DNA of the CDR3: TGTGCCAGCAGCTTAGCCAAACAGGGGAGTCACGAGCAGTACGTC. Its translation is CASSLAKQGSHEQYV.

This clonotype came up a few times. The CDR3 DNA sequence: TGTGCCAGCAGTTTATCACCCTCTTCCGGGACACCTTCCTACGAGCAGTACTTC. Its translation is CASSLSPSSGTPSYEQYF. This sequence joins TRBV27 and TRBJ2-7; D may be TRBD1 (6 bases). This CDR3 has 18 residues. V lost 0 bases and J 1 base, leaving 19 bases between the germline ends. Germline V CDR1 and CDR2: MNHEY, SMNVEV (reference sequence).

This clonotype was seen a handful of times. The CDR3 DNA follows: TGTGCCAGCACCCGCGACGCAGGGGTCGCCACCGGGGAGCTGTTTTTT. Translation gives CASTRDAGVATGELFF. The V gene is TRBV5-8, the J gene TRBJ2-2, with D perhaps TRBD1 (6 bases). V lost 6 bases to trimming and J lost 4 bases, with 19 bases between them. This CDR3 is built from 16 residues. Per the germline V gene, CDR1 is SGHTS and CDR2 is YDEGEE. The full variable domain, rest sourced from reference TRBV5-8 and TRBJ2-2, is EAGVTQSPTHLIKTRGQQATLRCSPISGHTSVYWYQQALGLGLQFLLWYDEGEERNRGNFPPRFSGRQFPNYSSELNVNALELEDSALYLCASTRDAGVATGELFFGEGSRLTVL.

This CDR3 reads CASGAGSSDEQFF. For the CDR3, the DNA is TGTGCCTCTGGAGCGGGGAGTTCGGATGAGCAGTTCTTC. V usage is TRBV19 and J usage is TRBJ2-1; 7 bases align to TRBD2. V shed 11 bases, J shed 8 bases, and the junction held 12 bases outside the gene matches. This CDR3 is 13 amino acids long. Germline V gene sequence: CDR1 LNHDA, CDR2 SQIVND (reference sequence).

The chain couples TRBV5-4 to TRBJ1-2; D is unresolved. The V gene lost 0 bases and the J gene lost 8 bases, with 14 bases spanning the gap. Germline CDR1 is SGHNT and CDR2 is YYREEE (reference sequence). The CDR3 consists of 14 residues. As DNA, the CDR3 is TGTGCCAGCAGCTTGGGACCGAATTTGGTGGGCTACACCTTC. Translated: CASSLGPNLVGYTF.

V and J are TRBV7-2 and TRBJ2-5; perhaps TRBD2 as D (6 bases). In germline, CDR1 is SGHTA, CDR2 FQGNSA. CDR3 length equals 14 residues. Trimming shortened V by 5 bases and J by 4 bases, and 14 bases separated the two germline ends. The DNA of the CDR3 is TGTGCCAGCAGCGCGGGGTCCGGGCGAGAGACCCAGTACTTC. Its protein is CASSAGSGRETQYF.

In regard to this clonotype: A much bigger clone sits one base away, suggesting this may be a read error. J is TRBJ1-3 and V is TRBV7-8; D unresolved. CDR3 size: 12 residues. V lost 1 base and J lost 5, with 3 bases in between. Germline V lookup: CDR1 SGHVS, CDR2 FQNEAQ. The DNA for the CDR3 is TGTGCCAGCAGCTTAGAAAGAAACACCATATATTTT. Protein product: CASSLERNTIYF.

By sample share, this clonotype is medium-sized. For the CDR3, the DNA is TGTGCCATGGAGCGGGAGACCCCCTACGAGCAGTACGTC. It yields the protein CAMERETPYEQYV. The chain links TRBV7-2 to TRBJ2-7; 8 bases align to TRBD2. Germline CDR1 SGHTA, CDR2 FQGNSA. CDR3 length: 13 amino acids. The V segment lost 10 bases and the J segment 2 bases; nucleotides outside the gene matches: 7.

The CDR3 spells CASSSGQGLYEQYF. In DNA, the CDR3 is TGTGCCAGCAGCTCAGGACAGGGGTTGTACGAGCAGTACTTC. The chain joins TRBV13 to TRBJ2-7, with 9 bases fitting TRBD1. After removal of 4 bases from V and 4 bases from J, the junction contained 5 bases not matched to a gene. CDR1 and CDR2 from the germline V gene are PRHDT and FYEKMQ (reference sequence). The CDR3 is made up of 14 amino acids.

The chain links TRBV2 to TRBJ2-5; D is possibly TRBD1 (5 bases). The V gene lost 8 bases and the J gene lost 2 bases, with 27 bases spanning the gap. The CDR3 extends over 18 amino acids. Germline values: CDR1 SNHLY, CDR2 FYNNEI. CDR3 protein: CASHTKGKTEVHQETQYF. CDR3 nucleotide sequence: TGTGCCAGCCATACTAAGGGGAAGACAGAAGTCCATCAAGAGACCCAGTACTTC.

The genes are TRBV15 and TRBJ1-3; possibly TRBD1 for D (6 bases). Looked up from germline, CDR1 is LNHNV and CDR2 is YYDKDF (reference sequence). Trimming left V 0 bases short and J 4 bases short, with 10 bases between. This CDR3 comprises 15 residues. CDR3 sequence reads: CATSRDQGTGNTIYF. The CDR3 region has the DNA TGTGCCACCAGCAGAGATCAGGGGACAGGAAACACCATATATTTT.

This clonotype occurred a few times. The chain couples TRBV6-2 or TRBV6-3 to TRBJ1-5; weak D call: TRBD1 (5 bases). This CDR3 region has 15 residues. Germline V gene data show CDR1 as MNHEY and CDR2 as SVGEGT. The germline V and J ends were trimmed by 2 bases and 7 bases, with 15 bases remaining between them. CDR3 region: CASSYTGPRRQPQHF. Here the CDR3 DNA reads TGTGCCAGCAGTTACACGGGACCCCGCAGGCAGCCCCAGCATTTT.

This clonotype was recorded at least ten times. The V call is TRBV7-2, the J call TRBJ1-1; D gene uncertain. The length of the CDR3 is 12 residues. Germline V gene lookup returns CDR1 SGHTA and CDR2 FQGNSA. V was cut by 2 bases and J by 6 bases, with 7 bases left in between. The CDR3 bases are TGTGCCAGCAGCTTATCTATCCCTGAAGCTTTCTTT. Translation: CASSLSIPEAFF.

The rearrangement joins TRBV14 to TRBJ1-1; unclear D gene. The germline gives CDR1 SGHDN, CDR2 FVKESK. V lost 0 bases and J 5 bases, leaving 16 bases between the germline ends. The length of the CDR3 is 16 residues. The CDR3 is CASSQDLGSTWTEAFF. The CDR3 bases are TGTGCCAGCAGCCAAGATCTTGGGTCTACGTGGACTGAAGCTTTCTTT. Drawing the rest from reference TRBV14 and TRBJ1-1, the complete variable domain is EAGVTQFPSHSVIEKGQTVTLRCDPISGHDNLYWYRRVMGKEIKFLLHFVKESKQDESGMPNNRFLAERTGGTYSTLKVQPAELEDSGVYFCASSQDLGSTWTEAFFGQGTRLTVV.